The present entry profiles one T cell receptor beta chain with its context. Clinical history reported by participants formed the basis on which cohorts were assigned. In Cohort 3, a recovered donor had either two negative PCRs, clearance, or symptom resolution. This CDR3 is 16 amino acids long. The V gene's germline CDR1 is SGHAT and CDR2 FQNNGV. The V segment lost 5 bases and the J segment 4 bases; nucleotides outside the gene matches: 9. The sample comes from a study of blood T cell repertoires in COVID-19. Study-wide background: PBMCs, B-cell-depleted T cells, or T cells were the source of the cDNA or gDNA that made up the material.

How the authors handled the data: Amplifying reference gene primers gave estimates of nucleated cell counts. The method was immunoSEQ multiplex PCR; TCRdb's version includes in-frame clones alone and lacks a portion of them. V, J and clone size are taken as reported in that table, and D and trimming were inferred from the DNA itself. The table has approximately 200,000 clones, around 80% seen once; the top ten hold about 1.7%. The V gene is TRBV11-2, the J gene TRBJ2-5; 11 nucleotides align to TRBD2. The sequencing sample was made of PBMCs or T cells enriched from blood (not recorded which). The source of this sequence is a man in his sixties who had recovered from COVID-19. The DNA of the CDR3 is TGTGCCAGCAGCCCCGGGACTAGCGGAGAGGGAGAGACCCAGTACTTC. It encodes CASSPGTSGEGETQYF.